This TCR beta chain was found in a study of monozygotic twins with inflammatory bowel disease. General study results and limits: Especially with disease activity, IBD patients had fewer clonotypes in common with others than healthy twins did. Using the inverse Simpson index, IBD patients had lower TCRbeta diversity than healthy co-twins.

The germline V gene has CDR1 SGDLS and CDR2 YYNGEE. The CDR3 runs to 15 residues. As concerns this clonotype: Antigen: not known.

Per-sample cDNA came from eight separate reactions. Template switching introduced UMIs that contain a 6-nucleotide sample barcode. TCRdb re-called the 5' RACE reads and shows each CDR3 protein once, DNA omitted. The sample holds over 200,000 distinct CDR3 sequences. This receptor was taken from a human donor with ulcerative colitis or Crohn's disease, or a healthy co-twin of an affected twin (not recorded which). The chain carries TRBV9 and TRBJ2-7. The specimen was blood. The CDR3 region is CASSVGGSFSYEQYF.